The rows below give T cell receptor beta chains drawn from one sample of a study of blood T cell repertoires in COVID-19. TCRdb's copy holds only in-frame clones and misses some; the assay was immunoSEQ multiplex PCR. The data contain hundreds of thousands of clones, 80% to 90% of them seen just once; the ten biggest clones take up around 1.1%. The sequenced material came from PBMCs or T cells enriched from blood (not recorded which). The receptor source for this set is a young man who had recovered from COVID-19. The CDR3 runs from the conserved cysteine through the conserved F or W. The D gene is left open where the match is weak. Size is stated for part of the rows, as once, few or many counts, or as a class when the clone is expanded.

v_gene	d_gene	abundance	j_gene	CDR3aa	CDR3nt
TRBV18	NA	NA	TRBJ2-1	CASSGADPSYNEQFF	TGTGCCAGCTCGGGAGCGGACCCCTCCTACAATGAGCAGTTCTTC
TRBV7-9	NA	once	TRBJ2-1	CASSSWDSSSPSYNEQFF	TGTGCCAGCAGCTCCTGGGACTCTTCAAGCCCCTCCTACAATGAGCAGTTCTTC
TRBV7-2	TRBD2	many	TRBJ2-4	CASSLMLAGLNIQYF	TGTGCCAGCAGCCTAATGTTAGCGGGCCTAAACATTCAGTACTTC
TRBV5-1	TRBD1	NA	TRBJ2-1	CASSTGWGTGHNEQFF	TGCGCCAGCAGCACCGGGTGGGGGACAGGACACAATGAGCAGTTCTTC
TRBV19	TRBD2	NA	TRBJ2-1	CASSSGAGGPYNEQFF	TGTGCCAGTAGCTCCGGAGCGGGAGGACCTTACAATGAGCAGTTCTTC
TRBV29-1	NA	NA	TRBJ2-3	CSERAGTDTQYF	TGCAGCGAGAGAGCGGGCACAGATACGCAGTATTTT
TRBV11-2	NA	NA	TRBJ2-5	CASSPLGAAGTQYF	TGTGCCAGCAGCCCTCTGGGAGCGGCGGGGACCCAGTACTTC
TRBV11-2	NA	NA	TRBJ1-1	CASSSRVMNTEAFF	TGTGCCAGCAGCTCCCGGGTGATGAACACTGAAGCTTTCTTT
TRBV29-1	TRBD2	NA	TRBJ2-2	CAGLAAGRAGELFF	TGCGCAGGACTAGCGGCGGGAAGGGCCGGGGAGCTGTTTTTT
TRBV2	NA	NA	TRBJ1-2	CASRETGFGFFGYTF	TGTGCCAGCAGGGAAACAGGGTTCGGATTTTTTGGCTACACCTTC
TRBV5-5	TRBD2	NA	TRBJ2-1	CASSFSGKTYEQFF	TGTGCCAGCAGCTTTAGCGGGAAGACCTATGAGCAGTTCTTC
TRBV24-1	NA	NA	TRBJ2-3	CATKEGGGTDTQYF	TGTGCCACCAAAGAGGGAGGTGGGACAGATACGCAGTATTTT
TRBV5-4	NA	NA	TRBJ2-7	CASSSVQAYEQYF	TGTGCCAGCAGCTCCGTGCAGGCCTACGAGCAGTACTTC
TRBV9	TRBD2	NA	TRBJ2-7	CASSYSGRAPSYEQYF	TGTGCCAGCAGTTATAGCGGGAGGGCCCCCTCCTACGAGCAGTACTTC
TRBV18	NA	few	TRBJ1-4	CASSPRRGGSEKLFF	TGTGCCAGCTCACCAAGAAGGGGAGGGAGTGAAAAACTGTTTTTT
TRBV29-1	TRBD2	once	TRBJ2-3	CSVLSGSSADTQYF	TGCAGCGTTCTAAGCGGGAGCTCCGCAGATACGCAGTATTTT
TRBV6-5	NA	once	TRBJ2-7	CASRLELPYEQYF	TGTGCCAGCCGTCTAGAGCTACCCTACGAGCAGTACTTC